These T cell receptor beta chains were read from a single sample in a study of cytomegalovirus exposure and HLA in healthy donors. Libraries were prepared by immunoSEQ multiplex PCR; TCRdb keeps only in-frame clonotypes and omits some of them. The sample holds over 110,000 clones, around 78% seen once. Sequencing used PBMCs. Receptor source: a middle-aged woman in good health and CMV-seropositive. CDR3s include the opening cysteine and the closing phenylalanine or tryptophan. D genes are given only for firm matches.

v_call	d_call	j_call	cdr3_aa	cdr3_nt
TRBV11-3	TRBD1	TRBJ2-2	CASSLAFGQGSTGELFF	TGTGCCAGCAGCTTAGCATTTGGACAGGGGAGCACCGGGGAGCTGTTTTTT
TRBV7-7	.	TRBJ2-7	CASSLGPGDYEQYF	TGTGCTAGCAGCTTAGGGCCCGGGGACTACGAGCAGTACTTC
TRBV13	TRBD2	TRBJ2-5	CASSSLAGGEVAQYF	TGTGCCAGCAGCTCTCTAGCGGGAGGGGAGGTGGCCCAGTACTTC
TRBV7-9	TRBD1	TRBJ2-2	CSSSFRQGVYMAGELFF	TGTTCCAGCAGCTTTCGTCAGGGGGTCTATATGGCCGGGGAGCTGTTTTTT
TRBV30	TRBD2	TRBJ2-1	CAWGLAGGWNEQFF	TGTGCCTGGGGACTAGCGGGAGGGTGGAATGAGCAGTTCTTC
TRBV6-5	TRBD2	TRBJ2-7	CASSPYRGRSPEQYF	TGTGCCAGCAGCCCGTATCGCGGGAGGTCACCCGAGCAGTACTTC
TRBV5-1	.	TRBJ2-1	CASSSHSEPYNEQFF	TGCGCCAGCAGCTCCCATAGCGAACCCTACAATGAGCAGTTCTTC
TRBV4-2	TRBD2	TRBJ2-1	CASSQQTSGRRVEQFF	TGTGCCAGCAGCCAACAGACTAGCGGGAGAAGGGTTGAGCAGTTCTTC
TRBV6-1	TRBD1	TRBJ2-5	CASSEAMTGSVYF	TGTGCCAGCAGTGAAGCTATGACAGGGAGCGTTTACTTC
TRBV10-3	TRBD1	TRBJ2-5	CAISDHYGTGSETQYF	TGTGCCATCAGTGATCATTATGGGACAGGGTCGGAGACCCAGTACTTC
TRBV19	TRBD1	TRBJ2-1	CASSRQGALNEQFF	TGTGCCAGTAGTAGACAGGGGGCGTTAAATGAGCAGTTCTTC
TRBV5-6	.	TRBJ1-5	CASSLMVVSNQPQHF	TGTGCCAGCAGTCTGATGGTAGTGAGCAATCAGCCCCAGCATTTT
TRBV2	.	TRBJ2-5	CASTRDIGETQYF	TGTGCCAGCACTCGGGACATTGGGGAGACCCAGTACTTC